The present T cell receptor beta chain was sequenced within a study of CD8 T cells in ankylosing spondylitis. There are a few counts of this clonotype. Its specificity is not known. Libraries of TCR beta came from quantitative 5'-RACE with molecular barcodes. TCRdb fed the 5' RACE reads into MiXCR, producing one record per CDR3 protein. Here the sample spans hundreds of thousands of distinct CDR3 sequences, less than 25% being singletons. Study-wide results and limits: Matched ankylosing spondylitis synovial fluid reportedly contained a significantly enriched population of disease-linked clones. Among TCR beta sequences, a motif of eight highly homologous variants appeared characteristic of ankylosing spondylitis blood.

With 0 bases removed from V and 8 bases from J, the gap between germline ends came to 13 bases. CDR3 length: 14 amino acids. CDR1 SGHRS and CDR2 YFSETQ come from the germline V gene. This receptor was taken from a female donor with ankylosing spondylitis or in good health (not recorded which). This chain joins TRBV5-1 and TRBJ2-3; D may be TRBD1 (5 bases). The sample consisted of blood, either unsorted or a sorted T cell fraction (not recorded which). The CDR3 coding sequence is TGCGCCAGCAGCTTGGCGGACCACAGGCCTACGCAGTATTTT. Protein product: CASSLADHRPTQYF.